A single sample gave rise to the 14 T cell receptor beta chains below, sequenced in a study of blood T cell repertoires in COVID-19. The protocol was immunoSEQ multiplex PCR, while the TCRdb copy is restricted to in-frame clones and leaves out a portion. The table has about 400,000 clones, around nine tenths seen once; the top ten hold more than 4%. Specimen: peripheral blood. These receptors all stem from a woman in her twenties or thirties with acute or convalescent COVID-19.

The chain has TRBV5-1 and TRBJ2-7; 9 bases agree with TRBD1. Germline loops: CDR1 SGHRS, CDR2 YFSETQ. The CDR3 contains 15 residues. The J segment lost 2 bases and the V segment lost 8 bases, leaving 11 bases of the junction unmatched. The CDR3 loop reads CARIQGAIRPYEQYF. The CDR3 DNA reads TGCGCCAGAATACAGGGGGCCATCCGTCCCTACGAGCAGTACTTC.

The J gene is TRBJ2-3, the V gene TRBV6-5; 7 nucleotides line up with TRBD2. Germline CDR1 and CDR2: MNHEY and SVGAGI. Unmatched junction bases numbered 2, after V lost 8 bases and J lost 0 bases. CDR3 length: 13 amino acids. The CDR3 spells CASAGESTDTQYF. In nucleotides, the CDR3 is TGTGCCAGCGCGGGAGAGAGCACAGATACGCAGTATTTT.

The chain recombines TRBV29-1 with TRBJ2-3, with TRBD1 as a possible D gene (6 bases). V was clipped by 8 bases and J by 4 bases, with 13 bases between them. CDR1 SQVTM and CDR2 ANQGSEA come from the germline V gene. The CDR3 contains 12 residues. The CDR3 nucleotides read TGCAGCTCCTTACAGGGATCAGATACGCAGTATTTT. This translates into CSSLQGSDTQYF.

The chain joins TRBV5-1 to TRBJ1-4; 10 bases align to TRBD1. V lost 4 bases, J lost 12 bases, and 9 bases stayed unmatched. Per the germline V gene, CDR1 is SGHRS and CDR2 is YFSETQ. This CDR3 spans 14 amino acids. The CDR3 nucleotides read TGCGCCAGCAGCCTAGGACAGGGGGTGGCGGAACTGTTTTTT. Its protein product is CASSLGQGVAELFF.

This clone has a single count. This sequence joins TRBV7-9 and TRBJ2-3; 9 bases align to TRBD2. The CDR3 is made up of 17 amino acids. V dropped 5 bases and J dropped 6; count of bases not matched to a gene: 15. CDR1 and CDR2 from the germline V gene are SEHNR and FQNEAQ (reference sequence). Written as DNA, the CDR3 is TGTGCCAGCAGCCATCCCGTCGAGGCGGGGGGGTCCGATACGCAGTATTTT. Its translation is CASSHPVEAGGSDTQYF.

The chain links TRBV5-5 to TRBJ1-1; TRBD1 is a possible D gene (5 bases). This CDR3 has 15 residues. The V gene lost 4 bases and the J gene lost 1 base, with 14 bases spanning the gap. Germline CDR1 is SGHKS and CDR2 is YYEKEE (reference sequence). The CDR3 protein is CASSLRGTENTEAFF. CDR3 DNA: TGTGCCAGCAGCCTCCGGGGGACGGAGAACACTGAAGCTTTCTTT.

The chain is built from TRBV10-2 and TRBJ2-3; TRBD2 agrees at 13 bases. CDR1 and CDR2 from the germline V gene are WSHSY and SAAADI. The CDR3 runs to 15 residues. DNA for the CDR3: TGCGCTCAGGGCGGGACTAGCGGGATCACAGATACGCAGTATTTT. Protein product: CAQGGTSGITDTQYF.

This rearrangement joins TRBV4-2 to TRBJ1-1; TRBD1 might be the D (5 bases). V was pared by 3 bases and J by 3 bases, with 14 bases between. The CDR3 runs to 15 residues. Germline loops: CDR1 LGHNA, CDR2 YNFKEQ. CDR3 region: CASSHEFGGDTEAFF. The CDR3 region has the DNA TGTGCCAGCAGCCACGAGTTCGGGGGGGACACTGAAGCTTTCTTT.

This sequence joins TRBV28 and TRBJ1-4, with no clear D. The germline V and J ends were trimmed by 5 bases and 5 bases, with 15 bases remaining between them. The CDR3 extends over 15 amino acids. Germline CDR1 and CDR2: MDHEN and SYDVKM. The CDR3 region has the DNA TGTGCCAGCAGTCCCACCGCCGGGAGGAATGAAAAACTGTTTTTT. Translating it yields CASSPTAGRNEKLFF.

J is TRBJ2-7 and V is TRBV27; the D gene is possibly TRBD2 (6 bases). The CDR3 has 11 residues. Looked up from germline, CDR1 is MNHEY and CDR2 is SMNVEV (reference sequence). The V end was cut by 6 bases, the J end by 3 bases, with 6 bases between. The CDR3 DNA reads as TGTGCCAGCAGGGAGGGCTACGAGCAGTACTTC. This codes for CASREGYEQYF.

J is TRBJ2-3 and V is TRBV9, with a tentative D call TRBD2 (6 bases). The CDR3 runs 15 residues. Trimming took off 2 bases at V and 0 bases at J, with 10 bases between the two ends. The germline gives CDR1 SGDLS, CDR2 YYNGEE. The CDR3 loop reads CASSVAGTSTDTQYF. The CDR3 DNA sequence: TGTGCCAGCAGCGTCGCCGGGACTAGCACAGATACGCAGTATTTT.

The V gene is TRBV7-3, the J gene TRBJ2-7, with D maybe TRBD1 (6 bases). CDR1 is SGHTA and CDR2 is FQGTGA in the germline V gene. The CDR3 runs 15 residues. V shed 5 bases and J shed 2 bases, with 16 bases lying between them. Here the CDR3 reads CASSKGSGAAYEQYF. In DNA form, the CDR3 reads TGTGCCAGCAGCAAGGGGTCAGGGGCCGCCTACGAGCAGTACTTC.

The chain uses TRBV4-2 and TRBJ1-4, with TRBD1 as a possible D gene (6 bases). The CDR3 loop spans 14 amino acids. The ends were cut back, 3 bases at V and 6 bases at J, with 11 bases in the middle. The germline V gene has CDR1 LGHNA and CDR2 YNFKEQ. Written as DNA, the CDR3 is TGTGCCAGCAGCCACCCCGAGGGGGATGAAAAACTGTTTTTT. Protein: CASSHPEGDEKLFF.

V and J are TRBV5-5 and TRBJ1-1; no definite D call. The germline V gene encodes CDR1 SGHKS and CDR2 YYEKEE (reference sequence). Trimming removed 0 bases from V and 0 bases from J, with 6 bases in between. The CDR3 is made up of 14 amino acids. This CDR3 is CASSLGAMNTEAFF. CDR3 DNA sequence: TGTGCCAGCAGCTTGGGGGCCATGAACACTGAAGCTTTCTTT.